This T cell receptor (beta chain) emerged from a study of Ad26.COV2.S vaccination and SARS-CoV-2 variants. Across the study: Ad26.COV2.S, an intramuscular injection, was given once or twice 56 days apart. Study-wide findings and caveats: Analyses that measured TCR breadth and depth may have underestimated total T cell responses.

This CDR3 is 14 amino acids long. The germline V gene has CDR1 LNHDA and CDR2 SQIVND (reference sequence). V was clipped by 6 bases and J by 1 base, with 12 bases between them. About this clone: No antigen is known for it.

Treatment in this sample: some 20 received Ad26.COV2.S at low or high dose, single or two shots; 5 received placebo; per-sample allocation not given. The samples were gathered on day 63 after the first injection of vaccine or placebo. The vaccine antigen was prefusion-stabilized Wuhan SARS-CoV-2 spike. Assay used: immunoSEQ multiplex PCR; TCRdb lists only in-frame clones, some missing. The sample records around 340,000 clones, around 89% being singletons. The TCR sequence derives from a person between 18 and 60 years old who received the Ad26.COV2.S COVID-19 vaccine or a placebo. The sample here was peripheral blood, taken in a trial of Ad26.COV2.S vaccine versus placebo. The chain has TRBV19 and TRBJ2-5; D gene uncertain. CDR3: CASSGVGTQETQYF. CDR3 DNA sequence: TGTGCCAGTAGCGGCGTGGGCACCCAAGAGACCCAGTACTTC.